This T cell receptor (beta chain) was found in a study of T cell changes during pregnancy in multiple sclerosis. In this sample, this clone turned up once. Germline V gene data show CDR1 as SNHLY and CDR2 as FYNNEI. The ends were cut back, 4 bases at V and 4 bases at J, with 13 bases in the middle. CDR3 length: 15 amino acids. TCRdb's table, derived via immunoSEQ multiplex PCR, lists solely in-frame clones and lacks some. The sample carries 60,000 to 85,000 clones, around nine tenths recorded once. The rearrangement links TRBV2 to TRBJ1-4, with D unresolved. The sample in question was peripheral blood, obtained after pregnancy. The receptor comes from a female donor in good health, enrolled as a control in a pregnancy study. The CDR3 bases are TGTGCCAGCAGTGGGAGACTCATAGTTAATGAAAAACTGTTTTTT. Encoded protein: CASSGRLIVNEKLFF.